The 9 T cell receptor beta chains listed next were all sequenced from one sample in a study of T cell repertoires in cytomegalovirus infection. TCRdb re-derived calls from the reads in MiXCR, one entry per CDR3 protein. Altogether around 440,000 distinct CDR3 sequences are present, approximately 11% being singletons, with the ten largest covering 10%. The sequenced sample consisted of PBMCs. All receptors derive from a human donor in good health (CMV status not recorded). Some clones in this sample may be carry-over from other donors' samples.

The chain carries TRBV5-1 and TRBJ2-1, with a weak D call TRBD2 (5 bases). Germline lookup yields CDR1 SGHRS and CDR2 YFSETQ. The CDR3 extends over 13 amino acids. Trimming pared 0 bases from V and 8 bases from J, leaving 9 bases between. CDR3 in amino acids: CASSLADGDEQFF. The CDR3 nucleotides are TGCGCCAGCAGCTTGGCCGACGGGGATGAGCAGTTCTTC.

At least ten counts were recorded for this clonotype. The chain uses TRBV12-3 or TRBV12-4 and TRBJ2-2, with D uncertain. V was trimmed by 6 bases and J by 6 bases, leaving 11 bases between them. This CDR3 has 13 residues. The CDR3 DNA reads as TGTGCCAGCAGCCCCGGAGACGCCGGGGAGCTGTTTTTT. Residues: CASSPGDAGELFF.

This clonotype has at least ten counts. The chain has TRBV6-2 or TRBV6-3 and TRBJ2-1; tentatively, D is TRBD1 (5 bases). CDR1 and CDR2 from the germline V gene are MNHEY and SVGEGT. Trimming took 5 bases from V and 1 from J, leaving 15 bases between them. The CDR3 has 16 amino acids. This chain's CDR3 is CASSSQGRRSYNEQFF. CDR3 nucleotides: TGTGCCAGCAGTAGCCAGGGAAGAAGGTCCTACAATGAGCAGTTCTTC.

This clonotype was found many times. The chain links TRBV6-5 to TRBJ2-7; 7 bases align to TRBD2. The germline V gene encodes CDR1 MNHEY and CDR2 SVGAGI. This CDR3 is 15 amino acids long. The junction had 6 bases not matched to a gene; V was cut back by 2 bases and J by 2 bases. CDR3 sequence (DNA): TGTGCCAGCAGTTACGACGGGGGGAGAACCTACGAGCAGTACTTC. It specifies CASSYDGGRTYEQYF.

The rearrangement joins TRBV2 to TRBJ1-3, with a possible D match to TRBD1 (5 bases). The CDR3 length is 18 residues. From germline, CDR1 is SNHLY and CDR2 FYNNEI. V lost 6 bases and J lost 0, with 21 bases in between. In DNA form, the CDR3 reads TGTGCCAGCAGAGACCAATATAAGACAGTGAGCTCTGGAAACACCATATATTTT. This sequence encodes CASRDQYKTVSSGNTIYF.

A remark on this clonotype: At one end, the junction sequence differs from germline, possibly due to a read error. The gene calls are TRBV7-6 and TRBJ2-1; 9 nucleotides line up with TRBD1. CDR1 and CDR2 (germline): SGHVS, FNYEAQ. The CDR3 is 15 residues long. This CDR3 reads CASSSDPTGGNEQLF. As DNA, the CDR3 is TGTGCCAGCAGCTCGGATCCGACAGGGGGGAATGAGCAGCTCTTC.

The table lists this clonotype with a few counts. CDR3 protein: CASSLVRTSTGELFF. As DNA, the CDR3 is TGCGCCAGCAGCTTGGTTCGGACTAGTACCGGGGAGCTGTTTTTT. The V call is TRBV5-1, the J call TRBJ2-2; the match to TRBD2 covers 7 bases. This CDR3 is 15 amino acids long. Germline assignment: CDR1 SGHRS and CDR2 YFSETQ. The J segment lost 5 bases and the V segment lost 0 bases, leaving 4 bases of the junction unmatched.

Notes on this clonotype: This may arise from a read error, as a much more abundant clone is one base away. The J gene is TRBJ2-1, the V gene TRBV20-1; D is possibly TRBD2 (6 bases). V gave up 0 bases and J gave up 3 bases, with 27 bases separating them. The CDR3 extends over 20 amino acids. CDR1 is DFQATT and CDR2 is SNEGSKA in the germline V gene (reference sequence). The CDR3 nucleotides are TGCAGTGCTAGAGATCTAATGGGGGGAGACCAGTCTAGAGACTACAATGAGCAGTTCTTC. Its protein product is CSARDLMGGDQSRDYNEQFF.

This clonotype was counted at least ten times. V usage is TRBV2 and J usage is TRBJ1-5, with TRBD1 matching 9 bases. The CDR3 runs 15 residues. Germline trimming cut 6 bases from V and 1 base from J; bases unmatched to any gene: 4. Germline V gene sequence: CDR1 SNHLY, CDR2 FYNNEI. CDR3 loop: CASSTGGNSNQPQHF. The DNA for the CDR3 is TGTGCCAGCAGCACAGGGGGCAACAGCAATCAGCCCCAGCATTTT.